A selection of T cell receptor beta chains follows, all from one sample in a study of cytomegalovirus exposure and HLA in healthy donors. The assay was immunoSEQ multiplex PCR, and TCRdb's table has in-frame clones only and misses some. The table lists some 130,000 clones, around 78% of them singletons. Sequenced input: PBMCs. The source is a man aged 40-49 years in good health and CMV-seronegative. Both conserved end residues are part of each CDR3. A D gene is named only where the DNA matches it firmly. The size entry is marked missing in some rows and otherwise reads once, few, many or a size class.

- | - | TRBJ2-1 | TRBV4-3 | TGCGCCAGCAGCCATCTGCAGGGGTCCTACAATGAGCAGTTCTTC | CASSHLQGSYNEQFF
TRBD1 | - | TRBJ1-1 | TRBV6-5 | TGTGCCAGCAGTTTCCTAGGACAGGCAGATGAAGCTTTCTTT | CASSFLGQADEAFF
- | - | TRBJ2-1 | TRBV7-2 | TGTGCCAGCAGCTTAGTCAGGGGGGCCTACAATGAGCAGTTCTTC | CASSLVRGAYNEQFF
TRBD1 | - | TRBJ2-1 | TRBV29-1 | TGCAGCGTTGGGCAGGGGGCTTACAATGAGCAGTTCTTC | CSVGQGAYNEQFF
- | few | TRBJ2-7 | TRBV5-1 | TGCGCCAGCAGCTTGGTTATTGGTGGGGGGAGTACCTACGAGCAGTACTTC | CASSLVIGGGSTYEQYF
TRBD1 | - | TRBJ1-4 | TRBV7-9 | TGTGCCAGCAGGCCAGGGGGCTCTAATGAAAAACTGTTTTTT | CASRPGGSNEKLFF
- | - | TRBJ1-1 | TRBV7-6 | TGTGCCAGCAGCTTATCCTACAGGGTGAACACTGAAGCTTTCTTT | CASSLSYRVNTEAFF
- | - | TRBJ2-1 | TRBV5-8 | TGTGCCAGCAGCTTTAGAAATGAGCAGTTCTTC | CASSFRNEQFF
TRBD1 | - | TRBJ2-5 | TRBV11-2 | TGTGCCAGCAGTCGACGGGACAGCCAAGAGACCCAGTACTTC | CASSRRDSQETQYF
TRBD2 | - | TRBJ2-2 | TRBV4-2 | TGTGCCAGCAGCCCACCTCCGGGGTTTAGCGGGAGGGCCGGGGTCGGGGAGCTGTTTTTT | CASSPPPGFSGRAGVGELFF
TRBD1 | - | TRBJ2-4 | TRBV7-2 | TGTGCCAGCAGCTTCGGACAGGGAAACATTCAGTACTTC | CASSFGQGNIQYF
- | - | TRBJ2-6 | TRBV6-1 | TGTGCCAGCAGTGAAACAGCTGGGGCCAACGTCCTGACTTTC | CASSETAGANVLTF
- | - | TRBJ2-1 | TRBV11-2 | TGTGCCAGCAGTCTACAGGGAAATGAGCAGTTCTTC | CASSLQGNEQFF
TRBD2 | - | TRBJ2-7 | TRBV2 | TGTGCCAGCAGTCCCACGACTAGCGGGGGAGTCGAGCAGTACTTC | CASSPTTSGGVEQYF
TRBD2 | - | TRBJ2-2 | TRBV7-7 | TGTGCTAGCAGCGCCCGACTAGCGGGAGGCGCCGGGGAGCTGTTTTTT | CASSARLAGGAGELFF
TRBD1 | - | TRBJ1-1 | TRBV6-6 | TGTGCCAGCAGTTACTTAGGAGGGACAGGGGGAACTGAAGCTTTCTTT | CASSYLGGTGGTEAFF
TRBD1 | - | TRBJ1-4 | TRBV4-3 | TGCGCCAGCAGCCCGGGGGACAGGGATGGTGAAAAACTGTTTTTT | CASSPGDRDGEKLFF